Sequencing of this T cell receptor (beta chain) was carried out in a study of blood T cell repertoires in COVID-19. Study background: The study drew acute and convalescent COVID-19 samples from the United States, Italy and Spain. PBMCs, B-cell-depleted T cells, or T cells provided the cDNA or gDNA that made up the material.

Authors' methods: Reference gene primer amplification yielded estimated nucleated cell counts. Only in-frame clones appear in the TCRdb table, and some are missing; sequencing was by immunoSEQ multiplex PCR. V, J and clone size are those of that table, while D and trimming were read from the DNA. Among about 190,000 clones listed, nearly 85% were seen once. V was clipped by 1 base and J by 0 bases, with 8 bases between them. CDR1 is SGHVS, CDR2 FNYEAQ, per germline. The CDR3 consists of 15 residues. This TCR derives from a woman aged 30 to 39 with acute or convalescent COVID-19. Input material: peripheral blood. The chain has TRBV7-6 and TRBJ2-3; D may be TRBD2 (5 bases). CDR3 region: CASSLGSGSTDTQYF. In nucleotides, the CDR3 is TGTGCCAGCAGCTTAGGGAGCGGTAGCACAGATACGCAGTATTTT.